The clone carrying this T cell receptor (beta chain) was seen once. Its antigen remains unknown. Averaging approximately 0.11 L, one heparinised blood draw came from each individual donor. Sorting that relied on CD45RO/CCR7/CD25/CD127/CD95/CD27 yielded CD4+ naive, central memory, regulatory and stem cell-like memory cells. All of the isolated RNA was reverse transcribed, so expressed TCRB transcripts were sequenced. Naive, central memory and regulatory T cell samples yielded about 4 million reads on average. Clones were read by immunoSEQ multiplex PCR, and TCRdb kept only the in-frame ones, dropping some. The sample includes about 160,000 clones, more than 60% of them seen just once. This entry comes from a study of beta chain features in type 1 diabetes. Study observations and caveats: Within each of all four CD4+ subsets, Type 1 diabetes patients had TCRB CDR3s that were moderately but significantly shorter. Diminished insertions and augmented deletions at VDJ junctions characterized type 1 diabetes patients.

CDR3 length equals 15 residues. V shed 4 bases and J shed 3 bases, with 13 bases lying between them. The V gene's germline CDR1 is SNHLY and CDR2 FYNNEI. Specimen: naive CD4+ T cells from blood. The V and J genes are TRBV2 and TRBJ2-4; D remains unclear. This sequence originates from a man aged 30 to 39 with type 1 diabetes. CDR3 DNA sequence: TGTGCCAGCAGTGGCTTGGCCTTCGGCAAAAACATTCAGTACTTC. Protein product: CASSGLAFGKNIQYF.